The T cell receptor (beta chain) described here comes from a study of blood T cells in healthy people across ages. Note on this clonotype: What it binds is unknown.

Study results and limitations: PBMCs went unsorted, and a conclusive naive versus antigen-experienced comparison was therefore prevented. Across the age range, TCR beta diversity per million T cells fell in a roughly linear way.

Sample-barcoded 5' priming and a J-beta primer mix drove a second PCR of roughly 6 to 12 cycles. TCRdb recomputed calls from the 5' RACE reads with MiXCR, one row per CDR3 protein. The sample carries over 1,300,000 distinct CDR3 sequences, roughly 60% recorded once. From germline, CDR1 is SGHVS and CDR2 FQNEAQ. The CDR3 spans 15 residues. Deletions cut 5 bases from V and 8 bases from J, with 21 bases between. V is TRBV7-8 and J is TRBJ1-1, with D tentatively TRBD1 (6 bases). Specimen: blood. This clonotype was obtained from a man in his late teens or twenties in good health. CDR3 sequence: CASSPISETGEEAFF. The CDR3 DNA reads as TGTGCCAGCAGCCCTATAAGCGAGACAGGCGAAGAAGCTTTCTTT.